One and the same sample provided the 4 T cell receptor beta chains below, sequenced in a study of blood T cell repertoires in COVID-19. Generated by immunoSEQ multiplex PCR, the TCRdb table keeps only in-frame clones and is missing some. The repertoire consists of more than 95,000 clones, with roughly 87% occurring once and the leading ten covering under 8%. The sequencing sample was made of peripheral blood. Receptors originate from a human donor in a cohort sampled during active COVID-19.

The chain carries TRBV18 and TRBJ1-2; D not resolved. Trimming removed 2 bases at V and 6 bases at J, with 10 bases between. CDR1 and CDR2 from the germline V gene are KGHSH and LQKENI. CDR3 length equals 13 residues. The CDR3 here is CASSPNQEDGYTF. In nucleotides, the CDR3 is TGTGCCAGCTCACCAAATCAGGAAGATGGCTACACCTTC. The complete variable domain, with remaining parts taken from reference TRBV18 and TRBJ1-2, reads NAGVMQNPRHLVRRRGQEARLRCSPMKGHSHVYWYRQLPEEGLKFMVYLQKENIIDESGMPKERFSAEFPKEGPSILRIQQVVRGDSAAYFCASSPNQEDGYTFGSGTRLTVV.

The V gene is TRBV7-3, the J gene TRBJ2-7; 7 nucleotides agree with TRBD2. This CDR3 is 16 amino acids long. Trimming removed 5 bases from V and 1 base from J; junction bases left unmatched: 11. Germline values: CDR1 SGHTA, CDR2 FQGTGA. The CDR3 DNA is TGTGCCAGCAGCGTATTACGCGGGGGACCATCCTACGAGCAGTACTTC. Amino acid sequence: CASSVLRGGPSYEQYF.

The chain couples TRBV28 to TRBJ2-3; weak D call: TRBD2 (5 bases). This CDR3 region has 14 residues. The germline V gene encodes CDR1 MDHEN and CDR2 SYDVKM. Trimming removed 2 bases at V and 2 bases at J, with 8 bases between. The CDR3 nucleotides are TGTGCCAGCAGTTTAACGGGGAACACAGATACGCAGTATTTT. Its translation is CASSLTGNTDTQYF.

This clone showed up just once. The gene calls are TRBV24-1 and TRBJ2-1, with TRBD1 matching over 7 bases. This CDR3 comprises 15 residues. The V gene end was trimmed by 1 base and the J gene end by 3 bases; junction bases not matched to a gene: 2. CDR1 is KGHDR and CDR2 is SFDVKD in the germline V gene. The CDR3 reads CATSDLGTVYNEQFF. CDR3 DNA sequence: TGTGCCACCAGTGATTTAGGGACAGTCTACAATGAGCAGTTCTTC.